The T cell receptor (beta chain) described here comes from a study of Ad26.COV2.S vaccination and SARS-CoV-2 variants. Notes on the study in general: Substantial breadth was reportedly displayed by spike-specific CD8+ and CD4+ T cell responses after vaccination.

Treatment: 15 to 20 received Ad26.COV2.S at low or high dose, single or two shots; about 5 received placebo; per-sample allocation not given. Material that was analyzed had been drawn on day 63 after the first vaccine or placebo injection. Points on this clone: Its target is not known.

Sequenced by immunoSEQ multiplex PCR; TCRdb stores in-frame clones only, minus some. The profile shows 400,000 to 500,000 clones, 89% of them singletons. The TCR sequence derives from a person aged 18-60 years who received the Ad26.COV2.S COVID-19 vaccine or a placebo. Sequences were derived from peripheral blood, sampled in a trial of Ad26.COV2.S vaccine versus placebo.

CDR3 in amino acids: CASSHRGRTGYTF. Written as DNA, the CDR3 is TGTGCCAGCTCACACCGGGGCCGTACCGGCTACACCTTC. The V and J genes are TRBV18 and TRBJ1-2; D may be TRBD1 (5 bases). This CDR3 has 13 residues. The V end was cut by 4 bases, the J end by 8 bases, with 14 bases between. CDR1 is KGHSH, CDR2 LQKENI, per germline.